A selection of T cell receptor beta chains follows, all from one sample in a study of cytomegalovirus exposure and HLA in healthy donors. TCRdb keeps only in-frame clones here, not all; method: immunoSEQ multiplex PCR. Of 75,000 to 85,000 clones in the sample, about 78% are singletons; the top ten hold under 1.2%. The sequencing sample was made of PBMCs. The receptors were sampled from a male donor in good health and CMV-seronegative. Each CDR3 is given without its conserved first and last residue. Size tells how often a clone was seen (once, few, many) or the class of an expanded clone, and some rows leave it out.

CDR3 protein	clone size	V gene	J gene
ATSREGGGEQY	NA	TRBV15	TRBJ2-7
ASSDVRPDTQY	NA	TRBV25-1	TRBJ2-3
ASSLGSGEGYT	few	TRBV5-1	TRBJ1-2
ASSQQGGRETQY	NA	TRBV14	TRBJ2-5
ASSQVPSDTQY	few	TRBV4-1	TRBJ2-3
ASSLRAGGSTNEKLF	NA	TRBV7-6	TRBJ1-4
ASSLAQVAGVTGELF	NA	TRBV5-8	TRBJ2-2
ASSSGQGGFWGYT	NA	TRBV7-9	TRBJ1-2
ASRWDRNTEAF	NA	TRBV27	TRBJ1-1
ASSVGGGRDTQY	NA	TRBV9	TRBJ2-3
ASSQSGLNTEAF	NA	TRBV5-1	TRBJ1-1
ASSPGSGGASGGYP	NA	TRBV5-1	TRBJ1-2
AITHGVGPVYGYT	NA	TRBV10-3	TRBJ1-2
ASSLEVVPLEEQY	NA	TRBV5-1	TRBJ2-5
ASSLYPGQGGTEAF	NA	TRBV5-1	TRBJ1-1
ASSTTGYQETQY	NA	TRBV28	TRBJ2-5
ASRQTGEGQPQH	NA	TRBV28	TRBJ1-5
ASSTGTLQETQY	NA	TRBV5-1	TRBJ2-5
ASSKTGGGGYNEQF	NA	TRBV5-4	TRBJ2-1
ASSRPGTIYEQY	NA	TRBV16	TRBJ2-7
ASSLDRHSTGELF	few	TRBV7-2	TRBJ2-2
ASSGGRGRGGRETQY	NA	TRBV2	TRBJ2-5